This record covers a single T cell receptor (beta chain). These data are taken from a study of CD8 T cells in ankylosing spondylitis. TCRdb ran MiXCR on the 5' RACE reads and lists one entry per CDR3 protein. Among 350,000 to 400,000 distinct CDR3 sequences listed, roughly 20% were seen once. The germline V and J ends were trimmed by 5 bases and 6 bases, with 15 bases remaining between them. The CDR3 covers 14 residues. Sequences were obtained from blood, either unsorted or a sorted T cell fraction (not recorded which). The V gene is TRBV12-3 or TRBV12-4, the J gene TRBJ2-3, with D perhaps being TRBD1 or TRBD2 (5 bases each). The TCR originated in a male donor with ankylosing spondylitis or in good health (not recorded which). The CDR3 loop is CASSPSGAGDTQYF. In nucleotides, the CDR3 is TGTGCCAGCAGTCCCTCCGGGGCCGGGGATACGCAGTATTTT.